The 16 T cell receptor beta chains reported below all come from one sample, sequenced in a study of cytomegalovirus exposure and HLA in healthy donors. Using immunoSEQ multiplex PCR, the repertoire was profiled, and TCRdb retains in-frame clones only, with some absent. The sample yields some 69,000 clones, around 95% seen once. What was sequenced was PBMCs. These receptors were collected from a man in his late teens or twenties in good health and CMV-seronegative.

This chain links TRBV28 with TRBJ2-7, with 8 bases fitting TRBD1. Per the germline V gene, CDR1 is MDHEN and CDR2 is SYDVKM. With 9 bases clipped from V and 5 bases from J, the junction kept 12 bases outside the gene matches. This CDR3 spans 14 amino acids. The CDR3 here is CASRVQGARHEQYF. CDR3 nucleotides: TGTGCCAGTAGAGTCCAGGGGGCCCGTCACGAGCAGTACTTC.

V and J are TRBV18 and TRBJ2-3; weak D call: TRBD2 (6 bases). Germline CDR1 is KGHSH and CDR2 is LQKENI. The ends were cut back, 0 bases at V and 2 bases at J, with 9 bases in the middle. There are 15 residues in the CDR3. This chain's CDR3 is CASSPPRRDTDTQYF. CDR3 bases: TGTGCCAGCTCACCACCAAGGCGGGACACAGATACGCAGTATTTT.

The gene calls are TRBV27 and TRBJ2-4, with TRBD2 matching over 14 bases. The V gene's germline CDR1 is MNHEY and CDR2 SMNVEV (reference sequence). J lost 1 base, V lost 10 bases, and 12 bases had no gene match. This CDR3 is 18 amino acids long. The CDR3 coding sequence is TGTGCCAAACGAATCGGGACTAGCGGGAGAGGTGCCAAAAACATTCAGTACTTC. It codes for CAKRIGTSGRGAKNIQYF.

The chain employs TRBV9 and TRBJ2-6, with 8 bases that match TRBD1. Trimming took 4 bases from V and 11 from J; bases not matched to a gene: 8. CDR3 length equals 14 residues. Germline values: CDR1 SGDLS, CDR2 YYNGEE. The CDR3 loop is CASSPRQGSHVLTF. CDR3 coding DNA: TGTGCCAGCAGCCCTCGACAGGGGTCCCACGTCCTGACTTTC.

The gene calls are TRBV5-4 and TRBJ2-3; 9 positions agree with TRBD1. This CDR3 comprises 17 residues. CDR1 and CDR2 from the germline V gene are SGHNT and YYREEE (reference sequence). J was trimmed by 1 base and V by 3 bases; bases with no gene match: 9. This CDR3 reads CASSWVDRGFGTDTQYF. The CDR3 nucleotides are TGTGCCAGCAGCTGGGTGGACAGGGGATTTGGCACAGATACGCAGTATTTT.

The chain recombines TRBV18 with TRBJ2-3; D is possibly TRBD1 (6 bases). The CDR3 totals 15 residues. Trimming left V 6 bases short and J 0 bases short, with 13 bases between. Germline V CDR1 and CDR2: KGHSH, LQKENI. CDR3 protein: CASSRQDGSTDTQYF. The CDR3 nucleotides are TGTGCCAGCTCGCGACAGGATGGAAGCACAGATACGCAGTATTTT.

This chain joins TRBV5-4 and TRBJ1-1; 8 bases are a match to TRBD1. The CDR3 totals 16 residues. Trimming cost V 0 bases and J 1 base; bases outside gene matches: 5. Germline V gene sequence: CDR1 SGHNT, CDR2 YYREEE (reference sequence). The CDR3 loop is CASSLATGEGNTEAFF. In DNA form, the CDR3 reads TGTGCCAGCAGCTTGGCGACAGGGGAGGGGAACACTGAAGCTTTCTTT.

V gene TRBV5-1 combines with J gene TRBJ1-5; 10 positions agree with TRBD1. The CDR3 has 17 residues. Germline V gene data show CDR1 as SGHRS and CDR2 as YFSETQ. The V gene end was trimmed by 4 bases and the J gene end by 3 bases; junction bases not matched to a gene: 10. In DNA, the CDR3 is TGCGCCAGCAGCCTTGGGACAGGGGCAATGGACAATCAGCCCCAGCATTTT. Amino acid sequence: CASSLGTGAMDNQPQHF.

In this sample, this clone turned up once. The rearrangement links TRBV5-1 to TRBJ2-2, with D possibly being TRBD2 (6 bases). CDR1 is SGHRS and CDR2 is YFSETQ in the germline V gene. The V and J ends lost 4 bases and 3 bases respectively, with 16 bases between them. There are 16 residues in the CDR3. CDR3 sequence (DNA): TGCGCCAGCAGCACACGGGACTCTATCGACACCGGGGAGCTGTTTTTT. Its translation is CASSTRDSIDTGELFF.

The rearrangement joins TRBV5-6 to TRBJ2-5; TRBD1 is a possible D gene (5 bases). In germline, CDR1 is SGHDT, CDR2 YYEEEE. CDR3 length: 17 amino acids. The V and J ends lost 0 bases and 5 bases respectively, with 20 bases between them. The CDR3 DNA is TGTGCCAGCAGCTTGGGAGGCCAGGGTTTGGGTCCGGAGACCCAGTACTTC. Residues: CASSLGGQGLGPETQYF.

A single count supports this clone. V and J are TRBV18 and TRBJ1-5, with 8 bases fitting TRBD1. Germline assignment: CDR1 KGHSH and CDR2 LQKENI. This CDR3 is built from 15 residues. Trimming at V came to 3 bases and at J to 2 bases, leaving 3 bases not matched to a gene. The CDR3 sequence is CASSPSDRGNQPQHF. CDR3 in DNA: TGTGCCAGCTCACCCTCGGACAGGGGCAATCAGCCCCAGCATTTT.

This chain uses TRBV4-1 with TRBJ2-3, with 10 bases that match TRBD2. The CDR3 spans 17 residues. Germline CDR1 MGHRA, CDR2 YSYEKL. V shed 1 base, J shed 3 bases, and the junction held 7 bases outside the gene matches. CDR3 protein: CASSQVASGSGTDTQYF. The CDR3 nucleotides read TGCGCCAGCAGCCAAGTGGCTAGCGGGAGTGGAACAGATACGCAGTATTTT.

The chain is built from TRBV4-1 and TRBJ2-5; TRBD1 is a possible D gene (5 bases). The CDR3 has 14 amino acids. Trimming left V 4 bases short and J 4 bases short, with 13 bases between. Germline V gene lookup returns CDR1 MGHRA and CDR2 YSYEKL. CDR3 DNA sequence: TGCGCCAGCAGCCTACCGGAGCAGGGAGAGACCCAGTACTTC. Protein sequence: CASSLPEQGETQYF.

Here the CDR3 reads CASSARTSGSIDTQYF. The CDR3 DNA follows: TGTGCCAGCAGTGCGCGGACTAGCGGGAGTATAGATACGCAGTATTTT. This chain joins TRBV2 and TRBJ2-3; 13 bases fit TRBD2. The J segment lost 5 bases and the V segment lost 4 bases, leaving 6 bases of the junction unmatched. From germline, CDR1 is SNHLY and CDR2 FYNNEI. This CDR3 contains 16 residues.

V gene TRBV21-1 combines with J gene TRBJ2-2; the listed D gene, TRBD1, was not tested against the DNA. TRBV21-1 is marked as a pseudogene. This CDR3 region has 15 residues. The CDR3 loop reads CASSKGRDNTGELFF. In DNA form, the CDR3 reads TGTGCCAGCAGCAAAGGCAGGGATAACACCGGGGAGCTGTTTTTT.

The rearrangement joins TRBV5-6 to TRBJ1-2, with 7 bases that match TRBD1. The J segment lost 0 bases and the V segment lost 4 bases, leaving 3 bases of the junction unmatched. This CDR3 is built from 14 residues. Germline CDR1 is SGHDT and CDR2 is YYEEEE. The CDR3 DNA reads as TGTGCCAGCAGCCGACAGGGCGCTAACTATGGCTACACCTTC. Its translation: CASSRQGANYGYTF.